The clone carrying this T cell receptor (beta chain) was seen only a few times. This sample is part of a study of blood T cell repertoires in COVID-19. Background on the study: Donors in the United States, Italy and Spain gave samples during acute or convalescent COVID-19. The cDNA or gDNA used as material had been derived from T cells, B-cell-depleted T cells, or PBMCs.

V was pared by 4 bases and J by 0 bases, with 3 bases of the junction left unmatched. The CDR3 consists of 15 residues. Germline V CDR1 and CDR2: SQVTM, ANQGSEA. Authors' methods: Nucleated cell counts were estimated from reference gene primer amplification. Method: immunoSEQ multiplex PCR; TCRdb's copy keeps in-frame clones and lacks some. That table supplies the V and J calls and clone size; D and trimming were determined from the DNA. The table includes about 360,000 clones, roughly 90% detected once. The chain couples TRBV29-1 to TRBJ1-3; 10 nucleotides agree with TRBD1. The sequence came from a woman aged 55-70 years with COVID-19, enrolled during active disease. The specimen sequenced was peripheral blood. Here the CDR3 reads CSVVGQGISGNTIYF. CDR3 bases: TGCAGCGTTGTGGGACAGGGGATCTCTGGAAACACCATATATTTT.